This T cell receptor (beta chain) was recorded in a study of T cell changes during pregnancy in multiple sclerosis. Clones were sequenced by immunoSEQ multiplex PCR, and TCRdb holds only the in-frame ones, with some missing. This sample yields approximately 96,000 clones, of which about 90% are seen a single time; about 2% belongs to the top ten. The CDR3 runs 14 residues. V lost 2 bases, J lost 1 base, and 8 bases lay in between. CDR1 is MNHEY, CDR2 SVGAGI, per germline. This receptor was obtained from a female donor in good health, enrolled as a control in a pregnancy study. V gene TRBV6-5 combines with J gene TRBJ1-1, with D possibly TRBD1 on 6 matching bases. The sample was peripheral blood, taken after pregnancy. Written as DNA, the CDR3 is TGTGCCAGCAGTTACAGGGGGAAGAACACTGAAGCTTTCTTT. Its protein is CASSYRGKNTEAFF.